The clone carrying this T cell receptor beta chain was found many times. Its target is unknown. This sample was included in a study of human T cells and chemical hapten exposure. Overall study: Minor volume differences among pooled libraries chiefly drove per-sample TCR yield variation. Study-level results: Those TCRs sitting above 1 in 1000 frequency stayed the same with DPC sensitization.

The library tagged each cDNA molecule with unique molecular identifiers. Each CDR3 protein gets one entry after TCRdb re-called the RACE reads with MiXCR. This sample has roughly 120,000 distinct CDR3 sequences, with around 8.2% found just once. The CDR3 consists of 17 residues. Germline lookup yields CDR1 SGHRS and CDR2 YFSETQ. V shed 0 bases, J shed 0 bases, and the junction held 8 bases outside the gene matches. Specified time point: healthy volunteer bleed at 2 weeks. It was unfractionated whole blood from which total RNA was extracted. The V call is TRBV5-1, the J call TRBJ2-5; 7 positions agree with TRBD2. The sequence derives from a male donor in good health. Some clones in this sample may be carry-over from other donors' samples. Specimen: whole blood. CDR3: CASSLGVRSGDQETQYF. DNA of the CDR3: TGCGCCAGCAGCTTGGGGGTAAGGAGCGGGGACCAAGAGACCCAGTACTTC.